The clone carrying this T cell receptor beta chain was seen ten or more times. The sample originates from a study of T cells in Graves' hyperthyroidism and ophthalmopathy. Study-level background: Specimen type is peripheral blood, collected at initial diagnosis prior to any treatment.

Graves' hyperthyroidism without ophthalmopathy progression within 18 months was termed stable. Exclusion of a patient resulted from uncontrolled infection, other autoimmune disease, pregnancy or lactation. Germline CDR1 is GTSNPN and CDR2 is SVGIG (reference sequence). V was clipped by 2 bases and J by 6 bases; unmatched bases: 7. This CDR3 is built from 13 residues. The investigators amplified TCR beta CDR3 regions from RNA transcripts. The TCR CDR3 was amplified in a first-round RT-PCR using the HTBI primer set. One entry per CDR3 protein results from TCRdb running MiXCR on the multiplex PCR reads. The data contain about 560,000 distinct CDR3 sequences, around 14% of them singletons.

Sequenced sample: blood. The gene calls are TRBV30 and TRBJ2-7, with 7 bases matching TRBD2. The TCR was taken from a woman in her 30s with Graves' hyperthyroidism. DNA of the CDR3: TGTGCCTGGAGTCCCTCGGGACTACGCGAGCAGTACTTC. Translated, it gives CAWSPSGLREQYF.